The T cell receptor beta chain under discussion was sequenced for a study of blood T cells in healthy people across ages. A second about 7 to 12 cycle PCR used barcoded and J-beta primers. A template-switch adaptor containing 12 random nucleotides labeled each cDNA molecule. TCRdb re-called the 5' RACE reads through MiXCR, storing one row per CDR3 protein. The sample lists around 1,800,000 distinct CDR3 sequences, about 39% occurring once. Trimming left V 1 base short and J 4 bases short, with 12 bases between. CDR1 is SGHAT and CDR2 is FQNNGV in the germline V gene. This CDR3 has 15 amino acids. The sample consisted of blood. The chain uses TRBV11-2 and TRBJ2-3; D perhaps matches TRBD2 (6 bases). The sequence derives from a human donor in good health. CDR3 sequence reads: CASSLAAGIPDTQYF. The CDR3, as DNA: TGTGCCAGCAGCTTAGCTGCGGGGATACCAGATACGCAGTATTTT.